This TCR beta chain is from a study of blood T cell repertoires in COVID-19. Patients of the Seattle cohort, enrolled during active infection, were followed longitudinally. TCRdb's table, derived via immunoSEQ multiplex PCR, lists solely in-frame clones and lacks some. The repertoire holds 440,000 or so clones, with roughly 90% as singletons. Germline values: CDR1 MGHRA, CDR2 YSYEKL. CDR3 length: 12 residues. The V end was cut by 0 bases, the J end by 11 bases, with 10 bases between. This clonotype was obtained from a woman in her thirties or forties with COVID-19, enrolled during active disease. The sequencing input was peripheral blood. The V gene is TRBV4-1, the J gene TRBJ1-1, with D uncertain. The chain's CDR3 is CASSQDPARAFF. In DNA, the CDR3 is TGCGCCAGCAGCCAAGATCCGGCCAGGGCTTTCTTT.